A single sample gave rise to the 22 T cell receptor beta chains below, sequenced in a study of naive and memory T cell subsets. The beta constant-region primer was an equimolar mix of two oligonucleotides covering TRBC1 and TRBC2. Ligated cDNA was amplified by four rounds of PCR with nested alpha and beta constant-region primers and SP2. Via MiXCR, TCRdb re-called the UMI-ligation and nested PCR reads, giving one row per CDR3 protein. Of more than 100,000 distinct CDR3 sequences in the sample, approximately 37% were seen once. Material: central memory CD4+ T cells from blood. Receptors originate from a human donor in good health.

The CDR3 sequence: CASSIVRGERVEQYF. DNA for the CDR3: TGTGCCAGCAGCATAGTCCGCGGGGAAAGGGTCGAGCAGTACTTC. The chain combines TRBV7-9 with TRBJ2-7; D might be TRBD2 (6 bases). Germline loops: CDR1 SEHNR, CDR2 FQNEAQ (reference sequence). There are 15 residues in the CDR3. With 5 bases removed from V and 6 bases from J, the gap between germline ends came to 20 bases.

This clonotype turned up a few times. V is TRBV20-1 and J is TRBJ1-5; D is uncertain. Germline-derived CDR1 and CDR2 are DFQATT and SNEGSKA (reference sequence). Trimming took off 3 bases at V and 0 bases at J, with 9 bases between the two ends. The CDR3 is 14 amino acids. The CDR3: CSARIGDSNQPQHF. CDR3 DNA sequence: TGCAGTGCTAGGATCGGGGATAGCAATCAGCCCCAGCATTTT.

Only one count was recorded for this clonotype. The chain links TRBV9 to TRBJ2-3, with 11 bases identical to TRBD2. After removal of 3 bases from V and 6 bases from J, the junction contained 12 bases not matched to a gene. CDR3 length: 17 residues. Per germline, CDR1 SGDLS and CDR2 YYNGEE. Here the CDR3 DNA reads TGTGCCAGCAGCGAGACGCTAGCGGGAGGCCCCACGGATACGCAGTATTTT. Translation gives CASSETLAGGPTDTQYF. Variable domain in full (rest from reference TRBV9 and TRBJ2-3): DSGVTQTPKHLITATGQRVTLRCSPRSGDLSVYWYQQSLDQGLQFLIQYYNGEERAKGNILERFSAQQFPDLHSELNLSSLELGDSALYFCASSETLAGGPTDTQYFGPGTRLTVL.

This clonotype was counted between two and nine times. This chain connects TRBV7-9 to TRBJ2-7, with 9 positions matching TRBD2. V shed 1 base, J shed 4 bases, and the junction held 11 bases outside the gene matches. The CDR3 totals 17 residues. In germline, CDR1 is SEHNR, CDR2 FQNEAQ (reference sequence). The CDR3 sequence: CASSLESAGGFGYEQYF. The DNA of the CDR3 is TGTGCCAGCAGCTTAGAATCGGCGGGGGGGTTCGGGTACGAGCAGTACTTC.

This clonotype is medium-sized within its sample. This chain uses TRBV18 with TRBJ2-5; D may be TRBD1 (5 bases). This CDR3 is built from 14 residues. Germline V gives CDR1 KGHSH, CDR2 LQKENI. Trimming removed 6 bases from V and 4 bases from J, with 15 bases in between. The CDR3 loop is CASSHKGQGETQYF. CDR3 DNA sequence: TGTGCCAGCTCCCATAAAGGACAAGGAGAGACCCAGTACTTC.

The V and J genes are TRBV29-1 and TRBJ2-1, with 8 nucleotides matching TRBD2. V shed 7 bases and J 6 bases; nucleotides not matched to a gene: 8. This CDR3 spans 13 amino acids. The germline V gene encodes CDR1 SQVTM and CDR2 ANQGSEA. CDR3 nucleotide sequence: TGCAGCGGCGGGACTAGTCTGGCCAATGAGCAGTTCTTC. Translated: CSGGTSLANEQFF.

The chain has TRBV7-6 and TRBJ2-1; the match to TRBD2 covers 7 bases. Trimming removed 3 bases from V and 0 bases from J; junction bases left unmatched: 2. The germline V gene has CDR1 SGHVS and CDR2 FNYEAQ. The CDR3 consists of 15 residues. The CDR3 protein is CASSFTGGSYNEQFF. The DNA of the CDR3 is TGTGCCAGCAGCTTTACGGGAGGCTCCTACAATGAGCAGTTCTTC. Full variable domain (rest looked up from reference TRBV7-6 and TRBJ2-1): GAGVSQSPRYKVTKRGQDVALRCDPISGHVSLYWYRQALGQGPEFLTYFNYEAQQDKSGLPNDRFSAERPEGSISTLTIQRTEQRDSAMYRCASSFTGGSYNEQFFGPGTRLTVL.

The chain is built from TRBV13 and TRBJ2-7; D is possibly TRBD1 or TRBD2 (5 bases each). Germline V gives CDR1 PRHDT, CDR2 FYEKMQ (reference sequence). V gave up 2 bases and J gave up 7 bases, with 21 bases separating them. This CDR3 has 16 residues. The CDR3, as DNA: TGTGCCAGCAGCTTATCCCGGGACCCCCGGTCCCGTGAGCAGTACTTC. Protein product: CASSLSRDPRSREQYF.

This clonotype has more than one count but fewer than ten. The genes are TRBV6-5 and TRBJ2-2, with a tentative D call TRBD2 (6 bases). The ends were cut back, 0 bases at V and 6 bases at J, with 14 bases in the middle. Germline V lookup: CDR1 MNHEY, CDR2 SVGAGI. This CDR3 spans 16 amino acids. The CDR3, as DNA: TGTGCCAGCAGTTACTCTTGGGGGGTTGACCCCGGGGAGCTGTTTTTT. As protein: CASSYSWGVDPGELFF.

This clonotype was detected only a few times. This rearrangement joins TRBV9 to TRBJ1-6; 7 bases map to TRBD1. The ends lost 4 bases at V and 0 bases at J; junction bases unmatched: 10. This CDR3 contains 18 residues. Germline V gene data show CDR1 as SGDLS and CDR2 as YYNGEE. Written as DNA, the CDR3 is TGTGCCAGCAGCCTAAGACGGACAGGCGTCTCCTATAATTCACCCCTCCACTTT. This codes for CASSLRRTGVSYNSPLHF.

The rearrangement links TRBV7-9 to TRBJ2-7; 7 nucleotides align to TRBD2. The CDR3 is 14 residues long. V lost 2 bases, J lost 0 bases, and 1 base stayed unmatched. Germline V CDR1 and CDR2: SEHNR, FQNEAQ (reference sequence). CDR3 in amino acids: CASSLSGISYEQYF. The CDR3 region has the DNA TGTGCCAGCAGCTTAAGCGGGATCTCCTACGAGCAGTACTTC.

The chain combines TRBV12-3 or TRBV12-4 with TRBJ2-1, with 7 bases matching TRBD2. The trim removed 7 bases at V and 4 bases at J, leaving 13 bases unmatched. This CDR3 has 16 residues. CDR3 in DNA: TGTGCCAGCACCCTTAGAGCGGGAATAGGTTACAATGAGCAGTTCTTC. Residues: CASTLRAGIGYNEQFF.

The rearrangement uses TRBV3-1 and TRBJ2-1; 7 positions agree with TRBD2. Looked up from germline, CDR1 is LGHDT and CDR2 is YNNKEL (reference sequence). This CDR3 is 11 amino acids long. Trimming took 3 bases from V and 16 from J; bases not matched to a gene: 6. CDR3 amino acids: CASSHGLAAFF. For the CDR3, the DNA is TGTGCCAGCAGCCATGGGCTAGCGGCCTTCTTC.

This chain connects TRBV3-1 to TRBJ2-5, with 11 bases lining up with TRBD1. CDR3 length equals 18 residues. Germline assignment: CDR1 LGHDT and CDR2 YNNKEL (reference sequence). Germline trimming cut 2 bases from V and 5 bases from J; bases unmatched to any gene: 13. The CDR3: CASSQRLSGTGGEETQYF. The DNA for the CDR3 is TGTGCCAGCAGCCAAAGGCTATCCGGGACAGGGGGGGAGGAGACCCAGTACTTC.

DNA of the CDR3: TGTGCCAGCACCTATACAGGTTACAATGAGCAGTTCTTC. Translated: CASTYTGYNEQFF. The chain combines TRBV28 with TRBJ2-1, with D perhaps matching TRBD1 (5 bases). Germline loops: CDR1 MDHEN, CDR2 SYDVKM. V was pared by 7 bases and J by 4 bases, with 11 bases between. The length of the CDR3 is 13 residues.

This clonotype turned up a few times. The chain joins TRBV5-1 to TRBJ1-2; a possible D gene is TRBD1 (6 bases). The germline V and J ends were trimmed by 5 bases and 2 bases, with 16 bases remaining between them. The CDR3 is made up of 15 amino acids. Germline CDR1 reads SGHRS; CDR2 reads YFSETQ. The DNA of the CDR3 is TGCGCCAGCAGTGGTTCCCTGGGGGCGAACTATGGCTACACCTTC. Translated: CASSGSLGANYGYTF. The full variable domain, with the rest looked up from reference TRBV5-1 and TRBJ1-2, is KAGVTQTPRYLIKTRGQQVTLSCSPISGHRSVSWYQQTPGQGLQFLFEYFSETQRNKGNFPGRFSGRQFSNSRSEMNVSTLELGDSALYLCASSGSLGANYGYTFGSGTRLTVV.

The rearrangement joins TRBV11-1 to TRBJ2-1; D is perhaps TRBD1 (6 bases). Between the trimmed V and J ends, which lost 5 bases and 3 bases, there was a span of 20 bases. The CDR3 totals 17 residues. In germline, CDR1 is SGHAT, CDR2 FQDESV (reference sequence). The CDR3 DNA follows: TGTGCCAGCAGCCCAGACCCAGGGGTAGCGTACTACAATGAGCAGTTCTTC. It translates to CASSPDPGVAYYNEQFF.

J is TRBJ2-3 and V is TRBV5-1; the D call may be TRBD1 or TRBD2 (5 bases each). The CDR3 is 13 amino acids. Trimming stripped 8 bases from V and 2 bases from J, with 12 bases between. Germline CDR1 reads SGHRS; CDR2 reads YFSETQ. The CDR3 spells CASTGRNTDTQYF. The CDR3, as DNA: TGCGCCAGTACGGGGCGTAACACAGATACGCAGTATTTT.

The chain combines TRBV23-1 with TRBJ2-5; D uncertain. TRBV23-1 is reported as an ORF; its role is uncertain. The CDR3 consists of 17 residues. The V and J ends lost 0 bases and 2 bases respectively, with 16 bases between them. CDR3 sequence reads: CASSQSHNPPSQETQYF. The CDR3 region has the DNA TGCGCCAGCAGTCAATCACACAATCCACCTTCACAAGAGACCCAGTACTTC.

This clonotype was found a few times. This chain links TRBV7-6 with TRBJ2-7, with TRBD1 matching over 9 bases. The CDR3 is 13 residues long. Losses at the gene ends were 4 bases for V and 3 bases for J; bases not matched to a gene: 1. CDR1 and CDR2 from the germline V gene are SGHVS and FNYEAQ. CDR3 sequence reads: CASSSTGGYEQYF. CDR3 bases: TGTGCCAGCAGCTCGACAGGGGGCTACGAGCAGTACTTC.

The rearrangement links TRBV20-1 to TRBJ2-2; perhaps D is TRBD1 or TRBD2 (6 bases each). CDR3 length equals 15 residues. Trimming pared 7 bases from V and 4 bases from J, leaving 19 bases between. Germline V CDR1 and CDR2: DFQATT, SNEGSKA (reference sequence). Written as DNA, the CDR3 is TGCAGTGGAGCGAAGGGGGGCGTGGGCACCGGGGAGCTGTTTTTT. Its protein product is CSGAKGGVGTGELFF.

This clonotype was detected a few times. The rearrangement uses TRBV5-1 and TRBJ2-3; 8 bases line up with TRBD2. The CDR3 has 13 amino acids. V gave up 3 bases and J gave up 4 bases; unmatched junction bases: 1. Per the germline V gene, CDR1 is SGHRS and CDR2 is YFSETQ. Here the CDR3 reads CASSWGLADTQYF. In nucleotides, the CDR3 is TGCGCCAGCAGCTGGGGACTAGCAGATACGCAGTATTTT. The variable domain in full, completed from reference TRBV5-1 and TRBJ2-3, reads KAGVTQTPRYLIKTRGQQVTLSCSPISGHRSVSWYQQTPGQGLQFLFEYFSETQRNKGNFPGRFSGRQFSNSRSEMNVSTLELGDSALYLCASSWGLADTQYFGPGTRLTVL.